This TCR beta chain was retrieved from a study of patients and donors after allogeneic stem cell transplantation. Many counts were recorded for this clonotype. MiXCR, run by TCRdb on the RT-PCR reads, gives a single entry per CDR3 protein. The sample contains about a million distinct CDR3 sequences, roughly 17% of which appear only once. Trimming cost V 5 bases and J 1 base; bases outside gene matches: 16. The CDR3 spans 19 residues. From germline, CDR1 is MNHEY and CDR2 SMNVEV (reference sequence). Sequenced input: blood, either unsorted or a sorted T cell fraction (not recorded which). The J gene is TRBJ2-2, the V gene TRBV27; TRBD2 matches 7 bases. The sequence derives from a human donor who was either an allogeneic HSCT recipient or a stem cell or donor lymphocyte infusion donor (not recorded which). It is not recorded whose cells these are; they may come from a transplant donor. CDR3 sequence (DNA): TGTGCCAGCAGTGTTACAGGTCTAGCTAGCGGTAGGAACACCGGGGAGCTGTTTTTT. Encoded protein: CASSVTGLASGRNTGELFF.